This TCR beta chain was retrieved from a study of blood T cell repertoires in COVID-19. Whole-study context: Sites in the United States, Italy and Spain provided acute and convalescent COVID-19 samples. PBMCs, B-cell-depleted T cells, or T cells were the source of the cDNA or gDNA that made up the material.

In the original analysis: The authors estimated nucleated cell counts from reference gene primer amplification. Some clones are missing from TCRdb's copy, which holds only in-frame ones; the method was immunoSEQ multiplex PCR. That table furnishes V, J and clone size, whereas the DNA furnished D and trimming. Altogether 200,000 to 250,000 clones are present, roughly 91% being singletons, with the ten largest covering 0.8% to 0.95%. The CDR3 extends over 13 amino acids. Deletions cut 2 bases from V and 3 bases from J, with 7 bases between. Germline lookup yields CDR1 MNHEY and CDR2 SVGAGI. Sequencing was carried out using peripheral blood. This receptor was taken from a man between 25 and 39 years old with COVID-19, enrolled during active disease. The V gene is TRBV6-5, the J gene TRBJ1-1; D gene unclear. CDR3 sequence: CASSYQFYTEAFF. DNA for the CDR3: TGTGCCAGCAGTTACCAGTTTTACACTGAAGCTTTCTTT.